This T cell receptor beta chain was recorded in a study of blood T cell repertoires in COVID-19 (dated by TCRdb to the early 2020s). For the wider study: Samples from collaborators originated in the United States, Italy and Spain and spanned both the acute and convalescent phases of COVID-19. The material from the prospective study consisted of cDNA or gDNA derived from T cells, B-cell-depleted T cells, or PBMCs. The dataset comprised deeply sampled blood TCRbeta repertoires from subjects exposed to, actively infected with, or recovered from COVID-19. The repertoires were made available in a free public database intended to serve as a resource for research on the immune response to SARS-CoV-2. Samples came from the ongoing ImmuneRACE study (first 160 participants) plus 1,254 subjects from 6 global collaborators. A de-identified subject ID, COVID-19 status, age in years and sex were almost always included in the sample metadata. Where HLA class I and class II types were available, the types were taken from metadata supplied by the sample provider, not from assay-based typing. Overall results and qualifications from the work: How much clinical and demographic metadata was included differed by source and by participant, and the metadata was provided uncurated.

The CDR3 starts with the cysteine, ends with the phenylalanine, and has 14 residues. The CDR3 DNA has 42 bases and is translated from base 1. TCRbeta CDR3 regions were amplified from genomic DNA by means of the immunoSEQ Assay, a bias-controlled multiplex PCR. On the study's bioinformatics: The number of nucleated cells in each sample was estimated from the amplification of reference gene primers within the assay. Sequence reads were collapsed and filtered to measure the absolute abundance of every unique TCRbeta CDR3 rearrangement. Productive Simpson clonality was computed per sample as the square root of Simpson's diversity index over productive rearrangements. TCRdb retrieved this table from immuneACCESS and kept in-frame rearrangements only. Not all clones are present; in checked studies, unresolved V genes account for under half, and no reason is known for the remainder. V, J and clone size are taken as reported in that table, and D and trimming were inferred from the DNA itself. The sample table holds 70,000 to 90,000 clones, of which more than 75% were seen once. The ten biggest clones cover around 7.3% of the sample.

Whole blood was collected in K2EDTA tubes by collaborating institutions according to the institutions' own protocols. For TCRbeta analysis, collaborator samples were shipped as frozen whole blood, as isolated PBMCs, or as DNA extracted from either sample type. Notes on this clone: The target of this receptor is not known. Base qualities are not at hand, and no much larger clone is one base apart.

This receptor was identified in a man aged 80 or over with active or convalescent COVID-19. The sequence is built from TRBV21-1 and TRBJ2-5; the table's D call of TRBD1 was not tested on the DNA. TRBV21-1 is labeled a pseudogene. The material sequenced was peripheral blood. At the DNA level, the sequence is TGTGCCAGCAGCCCCGTAAAGGGGCAGGAGACCCAGTACTTC. Protein translation: CASSPVKGQETQYF.